This TCR beta chain comes out of a study of blood T cell repertoires in COVID-19. As for the study in general: Italy, Spain and the United States were the sources of the convalescent and acute COVID-19 samples. The analysed material was cDNA or gDNA that came from T cells, B-cell-depleted T cells, or PBMCs.

V lost 5 bases and J lost 7; bases outside the gene matches: 7. The CDR3 is 13 amino acids. Germline V CDR1 and CDR2: LNHDA, SQIVND (reference sequence). Method: immunoSEQ multiplex PCR; TCRdb's copy keeps in-frame clones and lacks some. The repertoire holds about 70,000 clones, approximately 86% seen once, with approximately 12% in the top ten. The sequence derives from a human donor in a cohort sampled during active COVID-19. The chain is built from TRBV19 and TRBJ2-7; 8 bases map to TRBD1. Sequenced material: peripheral blood. CDR3 loop: CASSGTGSNEQYF. CDR3 nucleotides: TGTGCCAGTAGTGGGACAGGATCAAATGAGCAGTACTTC.